This T cell receptor (beta chain) was identified during a study of spatial heterogeneity in lung cancer (dated by TCRdb to the late 2010s). Describing the broader study: Beta-chain transcripts were consistently detected in greater numbers than alpha-chain transcripts, which likely reflected higher beta-chain transcript abundance. In tumor regions, TCR transcript counts showed a strong correlation with a T cell transcriptional module score derived from matched bulk RNA-seq. In non-small cell lung cancer, the study made a quantitative comparison of TCR alpha and beta repertoires among multiple tumor regions, matched nontumor lung and blood. TCR repertoire features were related to nonsynonymous mutation counts determined by whole-exome sequencing of tumor tissue. At surgery, both alpha and beta chains were TCR-sequenced in more than 200 tumor regions, over 61 matched nontumor lung samples and a few dozen PBMC samples. In the raw uncorrected reads, each unique combination of TCR and UMI appeared more than ten times on average. The study at large found these results: Additional single-cell paired TCR alpha and beta sequencing was considered necessary to confirm, at a functional level, the hypothesis that regional TCRs recognize regional mutations. The count of ubiquitous expanded TCRs correlated with the count of ubiquitous nonsynonymous mutations, and the count of regional expanded TCRs correlated with the count of regional nonsynonymous mutations. TCR-seq coverage of tumor T cells was estimated at only around 6.7% for alpha chains and 13% to 15% for beta chains. The tumor nonsynonymous mutation count correlated with the number of expanded intratumoral alpha and beta TCRs.

On this clonotype: This receptor's antigen is unknown. No much larger clone exists at a distance of one base, and base qualities are not known.

Library generation was performed with 5' RACE. Reads for this sample came from a NextSeq 500. In the TCR library protocol, a unique molecular identifier was attached to each TCR cDNA molecule so that PCR and sequencing errors could be corrected. In the paper's pipeline: TCR identification, UMI-based error correction and CDR3 extraction were all carried out with Decombinator tools. TCRs above a frequency of 2 per 1,000, corresponding to the top 1% of the tumor frequency distribution, were defined as expanded. Expanded tumor TCRs statistically deemed absent (corrected P<0.05) from at least one tumor region were classed as regional, and all other expanded tumor TCRs were classed as ubiquitous. Renyi diversity was computed with the R vegan package after each repertoire had been subsampled 100 times to 5,000 TCRs. CDR3 similarity networks were built from amino acid triplet string-kernel similarity, with CDR3s being connected when pairwise similarity was above 0.82. The raw public data were reprocessed by TCRdb itself: fastp quality trimming at Q25, MiXCR clonotype calling, in-frame beta chains only. All rows with the same CDR3 protein become a single entry with the most common DNA and genes. V and J calls and clone size were set by TCRdb, not the authors. For this sample the table gives fewer than 20,000 distinct CDR3 sequences, of which approximately 6.5% were detected only once. Together, the top ten hold around 20% of the sample.

CDR1 and CDR2, looked up from the germline V gene, are SQVTM and ANQGSEA. Trimming removed 3 bases from V and 4 bases from J; the gene matches leave 5 bases unexplained. Its CDR3 holds 14 amino acids, cysteine through phenylalanine. Only the CDR3 DNA stays, 42 bases, in frame from base 1. The time point tag for this specimen amounts to: sample taken at primary tumor resection. Samples were obtained from over 70 patients with early-stage, untreated non-small cell lung cancer from the lung TRACERx cohort. Whole RNA extracted from tumor and nontumor lung tissue, or from cryopreserved PBMC samples, was used for TCR sequencing without cell sorting. A patient was chosen for TCR sequencing only when enough RNA was available from at least two tumor regions. Before being selected, tumor and adjacent nontumor lung specimens were reviewed by a lung pathologist.

In this chain, TRBV29-1 is recombined with TRBJ2-1, and 8 junction bases match TRBD2. Material: lung tumor tissue, obtained at surgery. The TCR originated in a female donor with early-stage non-small cell lung cancer. The DNA sequence reads TGCAGCGTTGAGGGACTAGTTTTATACAATGAGCAGTTCTTC. Its translation is CSVEGLVLYNEQFF.